The 9 T cell receptor beta chains below come from one sample, sequenced in a study of T cell responses to AZD1222 COVID-19 vaccine. Sequencing was performed with immunoSEQ multiplex PCR; in TCRdb, only in-frame clones are kept and a portion is missing. Among fewer than 100,000 clones listed, 90% were seen once. The material sequenced was peripheral blood, taken on day 0 of AZD1222 vaccination. The receptor set was obtained from an adult in good health.

This chain connects TRBV9 to TRBJ1-6; 9 nucleotides line up with TRBD1. Germline lookup yields CDR1 SGDLS and CDR2 YYNGEE. J gave up 7 bases and V 3 bases, and 5 bases lay outside the gene matches. The CDR3 spans 15 residues. CDR3: CASSAYGTGNSPLHF. The CDR3 nucleotides read TGTGCCAGCAGCGCTTACGGGACAGGGAATTCACCCCTCCACTTT.

The chain combines TRBV7-3 with TRBJ2-7; 9 nucleotides agree with TRBD1. V gave up 2 bases and J gave up 4 bases; unmatched junction bases: 6. The CDR3 runs to 15 residues. Germline-derived CDR1 and CDR2 are SGHTA and FQGTGA. The CDR3 DNA follows: TGTGCCAGCAGCTTAGGACAGGGGCCGCGATACGAGCAGTACTTC. This codes for CASSLGQGPRYEQYF. The full variable domain, completed using reference TRBV7-3 and TRBJ2-7, is GAGVSQTPSNKVTEKGKYVELRCDPISGHTALYWYRQSLGQGPEFLIYFQGTGAADDSGLPNDRFFAVRPEGSVSTLKIQRTERGDSAVYLCASSLGQGPRYEQYFGPGTRLTVT.

The V call is TRBV5-4, the J call TRBJ2-5; unclear D gene. Between the trimmed V and J ends, which lost 4 bases and 7 bases, there was a span of 14 bases. The CDR3 is 13 residues long. Germline CDR1 is SGHNT and CDR2 is YYREEE (reference sequence). CDR3 DNA sequence: TGTGCCAGCAGCACGGACGCCTTAAGGACCCAGTACTTC. Residues: CASSTDALRTQYF.

The V gene is TRBV11-3, the J gene TRBJ1-4; D is perhaps TRBD1 (5 bases). The CDR3 has 13 residues. Germline V gene lookup returns CDR1 SGHNT and CDR2 YENEEA. Trimming left V 3 bases short and J 7 bases short, with 9 bases between. The CDR3 here is CASSLGPSEKLFF. CDR3 DNA: TGTGCCAGCAGCTTGGGACCCTCTGAAAAACTGTTTTTT.

The chain combines TRBV19 with TRBJ2-3, with unresolved D. This CDR3 is built from 14 residues. CDR1 is LNHDA and CDR2 is SQIVND in the germline V gene (reference sequence). V was cut by 10 bases and J by 2 bases, with 16 bases left in between. The CDR3 DNA reads as TGTGCCACCAGACCTACCCCCTACACAGATACGCAGTATTTT. The encoded protein is CATRPTPYTDTQYF.

V is TRBV27 and J is TRBJ2-7, with 7 bases aligning to TRBD2. Trimming removed 2 bases from V and 4 bases from J; junction bases left unmatched: 8. The CDR3 loop spans 15 amino acids. The germline V gene encodes CDR1 MNHEY and CDR2 SMNVEV (reference sequence). This chain's CDR3 is CASSLTGRGSYEQYF. The DNA for the CDR3 is TGTGCCAGCAGTTTAACGGGGAGGGGCTCTTACGAGCAGTACTTC.

The chain is built from TRBV5-4 and TRBJ1-3, with D possibly TRBD1 on 6 matching bases. The ends were cut back, 1 base at V and 4 bases at J, with 21 bases in the middle. The CDR3 is 18 residues long. CDR1 and CDR2 (germline): SGHNT, YYREEE (reference sequence). CDR3 region: CASSLMFPAGAPGNTIYF. CDR3 in DNA: TGTGCCAGCAGCTTGATGTTCCCGGCGGGGGCGCCCGGAAACACCATATATTTT.

This rearrangement joins TRBV5-6 to TRBJ1-3, with 9 nucleotides matching TRBD1. This CDR3 comprises 17 residues. Germline V gene data show CDR1 as SGHDT and CDR2 as YYEEEE. Trimming removed 6 bases from V and 4 bases from J; junction bases left unmatched: 14. CDR3 in DNA: TGTGCCAGCACGCTCCTCCGGACCACAGGGGGCGGAAACACCATATATTTT. Translated: CASTLLRTTGGGNTIYF.

CDR3: CSVEEEPGETQYF. CDR3 in DNA: TGCAGCGTTGAGGAGGAACCGGGTGAGACCCAGTACTTC. This sequence joins TRBV29-1 and TRBJ2-5; the D gene is possibly TRBD2 (5 bases). Trimming removed 3 bases from V and 5 bases from J, with 13 bases in between. CDR3 length: 13 amino acids. CDR1 and CDR2 (germline): SQVTM, ANQGSEA.